This entry is about one TCR beta chain. In germline, CDR1 is SGHAT, CDR2 FQDESV (reference sequence). With 5 bases removed from V and 0 bases from J, the gap between germline ends came to 13 bases. The CDR3 is made up of 16 amino acids. Clones were sequenced by immunoSEQ multiplex PCR, and TCRdb holds only the in-frame ones, with some missing. The repertoire holds around 1.9 million clones, about 93% seen once, with 1.5% to 2% in the top ten. This sample is drawn from a study of shared clonotypes between healthy human individuals. In the naive CD8 group, cells lacked CD45RO and were positively selected for CCR7, so terminally differentiated effector memory CD45RA+ cells were left out.

The V gene is TRBV11-1, the J gene TRBJ2-2, with no clear D. The source of this sequence is a man aged 18 to 29 in good health. Some clones in this sample may be carry-over from other donors' samples. The sample was naive CD8+ T cells from PBMCs. The DNA of the CDR3 is TGTGCCAGCAGCGGACCAGGATCCGCGAACACCGGGGAGCTGTTTTTT. Protein sequence: CASSGPGSANTGELFF.